These T cell receptor beta chains were read from a single sample in a study of T cells in Graves' hyperthyroidism and ophthalmopathy. Via MiXCR, TCRdb re-called the multiplex PCR reads, giving one row per CDR3 protein. In the table there are fewer than 650,000 distinct CDR3 sequences, approximately 14% of which are singletons. What was sequenced was blood. Receptors were obtained from a woman younger than 35 with Graves' ophthalmopathy. The CDR3 runs from the conserved cysteine through the conserved F or W. A D gene is named only where the DNA matches it firmly. Expanded clones are given a class, and other clones once, few, many or no size at all.

j_gene: TRBJ2-1; d_gene: TRBD1; abundance: few; v_gene: TRBV30; CDR3aa: CAWSEGQGNEQFF; CDR3nt: TGTGCCTGGAGTGAGGGACAGGGAAATGAGCAGTTCTTC
j_gene: TRBJ1-2; d_gene: NA; abundance: many; v_gene: TRBV2; CDR3aa: CASRTGGGYTF; CDR3nt: TGTGCCAGCAGGACAGGAGGGGGCTACACCTTC
j_gene: TRBJ2-2; d_gene: NA; abundance: many; v_gene: TRBV7-2; CDR3aa: CASSLGSYTGELFF; CDR3nt: TGTGCCAGCAGCTTAGGAAGCTACACCGGGGAGCTGTTTTTT
j_gene: TRBJ2-3; d_gene: NA; abundance: NA; v_gene: TRBV14; CDR3aa: CASSQYYTDTQYF; CDR3nt: TGTGCCAGCAGCCAATACTACACAGATACGCAGTATTTT
j_gene: TRBJ1-6; d_gene: NA; abundance: many; v_gene: TRBV3-1; CDR3aa: CASSQYGGIRGSPLHF; CDR3nt: TGTGCCAGCAGCCAGTACGGGGGGATTAGGGGTTCACCCCTCCACTTT
j_gene: TRBJ2-7; d_gene: TRBD2; abundance: NA; v_gene: TRBV10-3; CDR3aa: CASHGAGGEQYF; CDR3nt: TGTGCCTCCCATGGGGCGGGAGGCGAGCAGTACTTC
j_gene: TRBJ1-1; d_gene: NA; abundance: few; v_gene: TRBV7-2; CDR3aa: CASTATALTEASF; CDR3nt: TGTGCCAGCACCGCGACGGCTCTTACTGAAGCTTCCTTT
j_gene: TRBJ2-7; d_gene: NA; abundance: many; v_gene: TRBV5-1; CDR3aa: CASSLGSSVGEQYF; CDR3nt: TGCGCCAGCAGCTTGGGGTCGAGCGTCGGCGAGCAGTACTTC
j_gene: TRBJ1-2; d_gene: NA; abundance: few; v_gene: TRBV28; CDR3aa: CASSQVAGFPEGYTF; CDR3nt: TGTGCCAGCAGTCAAGTGGCTGGATTCCCGGAGGGCTACACCTTC
j_gene: TRBJ2-5; d_gene: NA; abundance: few; v_gene: TRBV24-1; CDR3aa: CATSDFSGVGETQYF; CDR3nt: TGTGCCACCAGTGATTTTTCAGGGGTGGGGGAGACCCAGTACTTC
j_gene: TRBJ2-3; d_gene: TRBD1; abundance: few; v_gene: TRBV7-6; CDR3aa: CASRLRWTGGRDTQYF; CDR3nt: TGTGCCAGCAGACTCCGTTGGACAGGGGGTAGGGATACGCAGTATTTT
j_gene: TRBJ2-3; d_gene: TRBD2; abundance: many; v_gene: TRBV6-1; CDR3aa: CASRPGTSGDLRDTDTQYF; CDR3nt: TGTGCCAGCAGGCCCGGGACTAGCGGGGACCTACGCGACACAGATACGCAGTATTTT
j_gene: TRBJ2-3; d_gene: TRBD2; abundance: many; v_gene: TRBV7-2; CDR3aa: CASSFFSGLTFDTQYF; CDR3nt: TGTGCCAGCAGCTTCTTTAGCGGGTTGACGTTTGATACGCAGTATTTT
j_gene: TRBJ1-1; d_gene: TRBD1; abundance: many; v_gene: TRBV28; CDR3aa: CASSLAPEGQGLEAFF; CDR3nt: TGTGCCAGCAGTTTGGCCCCCGAGGGACAGGGGCTTGAAGCTTTCTTT
j_gene: TRBJ2-6; d_gene: NA; abundance: few; v_gene: TRBV7-2; CDR3aa: CASSLLSGSPDF; CDR3nt: TGTGCCAGCAGCTTACTATCAGGGAGCCCTGACTTC
j_gene: TRBJ2-2; d_gene: NA; abundance: few; v_gene: TRBV11-3; CDR3aa: CASTHGGTYTGELFF; CDR3nt: TGTGCCAGCACCCACGGAGGGACCTACACCGGGGAGCTGTTTTTT
j_gene: TRBJ2-5; d_gene: NA; abundance: many; v_gene: TRBV27; CDR3aa: CASSLSASGSVRGGETQYF; CDR3nt: TGTGCCAGCAGTTTATCGGCTAGCGGATCCGTGAGAGGGGGGGAGACCCAGTACTTC
j_gene: TRBJ2-7; d_gene: TRBD2; abundance: NA; v_gene: TRBV4-3; CDR3aa: CASSQDRTGGLYEQYF; CDR3nt: TGCGCCAGCAGCCAAGATAGAACGGGAGGGCTTTACGAGCAGTACTTC
j_gene: TRBJ1-1; d_gene: NA; abundance: many; v_gene: TRBV6-1; CDR3aa: CASSEAPDEMNTEAFF; CDR3nt: TGTGCCAGCAGTGAAGCCCCGGACGAAATGAACACTGAAGCTTTCTTT
j_gene: TRBJ1-1; d_gene: NA; abundance: many; v_gene: TRBV27; CDR3aa: CASSFLWGTEAFF; CDR3nt: TGTGCCAGCAGTTTCCTGTGGGGCACTGAAGCTTTCTTT
j_gene: TRBJ1-1; d_gene: NA; abundance: few; v_gene: TRBV7-2; CDR3aa: CASSLAPGLEAFF; CDR3nt: TGTGCCAGCAGCTTAGCCCCGGGACTTGAAGCTTTCTTT
j_gene: TRBJ2-7; d_gene: NA; abundance: many; v_gene: TRBV6-5; CDR3aa: CASSYSGYKTYEQYF; CDR3nt: TGTGCCAGCAGTTACTCGGGTTACAAGACGTACGAGCAGTACTTC
j_gene: TRBJ1-1; d_gene: NA; abundance: many; v_gene: TRBV20-1; CDR3aa: CSAITGSGSEAFF; CDR3nt: TGCAGTGCTATTACAGGGTCGGGATCCGAGGCTTTCTTT
j_gene: TRBJ2-2; d_gene: NA; abundance: many; v_gene: TRBV7-9; CDR3aa: CASVPPGQTNTGELFF; CDR3nt: TGTGCCAGCGTACCTCCGGGCCAGACGAACACCGGGGAGCTGTTTTTT
j_gene: TRBJ2-3; d_gene: NA; abundance: NA; v_gene: TRBV27; CDR3aa: CASSFITSKADTQYF; CDR3nt: TGTGCCAGCAGTTTCATTACTAGCAAGGCAGATACGCAGTATTTT
j_gene: TRBJ1-3; d_gene: NA; abundance: many; v_gene: TRBV27; CDR3aa: CASSFTAGNTIYF; CDR3nt: TGTGCCAGCAGTTTTACAGCTGGAAACACCATATATTTT
j_gene: TRBJ2-1; d_gene: NA; abundance: few; v_gene: TRBV19; CDR3aa: CASSRQQTNEQFF; CDR3nt: TGTGCCAGTAGTAGACAGCAAACGAATGAGCAGTTCTTC
j_gene: TRBJ1-5; d_gene: TRBD1; abundance: many; v_gene: TRBV27; CDR3aa: CASSLLGTGRNQPQHF; CDR3nt: TGTGCCAGCAGTTTACTCGGGACAGGGCGCAATCAGCCCCAGCATTTT
j_gene: TRBJ2-1; d_gene: TRBD2; abundance: many; v_gene: TRBV12-3/TRBV12-4; CDR3aa: CASSRGTWASGTDEQFF; CDR3nt: TGTGCCAGCAGTCGGGGAACTTGGGCTAGCGGGACTGATGAGCAGTTCTTC
j_gene: TRBJ2-1; d_gene: NA; abundance: once; v_gene: TRBV3-1; CDR3aa: CASSQDVGNEQFF; CDR3nt: TGTGCCAGCAGCCAGGATGTGGGGAATGAGCAGTTCTTC
j_gene: TRBJ2-7; d_gene: TRBD1; abundance: few; v_gene: TRBV13; CDR3aa: CASSDPPVGGHIYEQYF; CDR3nt: TGTGCCAGCAGTGACCCTCCCGTAGGGGGCCATATCTACGAGCAGTACTTC
j_gene: TRBJ2-4; d_gene: TRBD2; abundance: many; v_gene: TRBV20-1; CDR3aa: CSARAGTSGRGDIQYF; CDR3nt: TGCAGTGCTAGAGCCGGGACTAGCGGGAGGGGGGACATTCAGTACTTC
j_gene: TRBJ2-1; d_gene: NA; abundance: many; v_gene: TRBV20-1; CDR3aa: CSARGGDGSSYNEQFF; CDR3nt: TGCAGTGCTAGAGGGGGGGACGGAAGCTCCTACAATGAGCAGTTCTTC
j_gene: TRBJ2-7; d_gene: NA; abundance: NA; v_gene: TRBV19; CDR3aa: CASSIGPGTAYEQYF; CDR3nt: TGTGCCAGTAGTATAGGTCCAGGGACCGCCTACGAGCAGTACTTC
j_gene: TRBJ2-7; d_gene: NA; abundance: many; v_gene: TRBV15; CDR3aa: CATSRGGGGNYEQYF; CDR3nt: TGTGCCACCAGCAGAGGAGGGGGTGGCAACTACGAGCAGTACTTC